The clone carrying this TCR beta chain came up a few times. This sample stems from a study of blood T cell repertoires in COVID-19. Study details: Both acute and convalescent COVID-19 samples were obtained from the United States, Italy and Spain.

Some clones are missing from TCRdb's copy, which holds only in-frame ones; the method was immunoSEQ multiplex PCR. The sample lists about 110,000 clones, under 85% occurring once. This CDR3 has 14 residues. The V gene's germline CDR1 is SGHRS and CDR2 YFSETQ. The ends were cut back, 0 bases at V and 1 base at J, with 7 bases in the middle. This TCR came from an older woman with acute or convalescent COVID-19. V is TRBV5-1 and J is TRBJ1-1; no firm D call. Material: peripheral blood. CDR3 amino acids: CASSLVSGNTEAFF. CDR3 coding DNA: TGCGCCAGCAGCTTGGTATCAGGGAACACTGAAGCTTTCTTT.